This T cell receptor beta chain was sequenced in a study of T cells in Graves' hyperthyroidism and ophthalmopathy. About the research overall: Staff took peripheral blood when the initial diagnosis was made, before any treatment began.

In germline, CDR1 is SGHNT, CDR2 YENEEA. The CDR3 runs to 16 residues. V gave up 5 bases and J gave up 2 bases, with 18 bases separating them. Over 18 months, lack of ophthalmopathy progression marked Graves' hyperthyroidism as stable. Researchers amplified the TCR beta CDR3 regions from RNA transcripts. First-round RT-PCR with HTBI primers amplified the TCR CDR3 region. A single record per CDR3 protein comes from TCRdb applying MiXCR to the multiplex PCR reads. Altogether hundreds of thousands of distinct CDR3 sequences are present, about two fifths being singletons, with the ten largest covering roughly 8.3%.

The sequence came from a man in his late teens or twenties with Graves' hyperthyroidism. The chain has TRBV11-3 and TRBJ1-2, with a possible D match to TRBD1 (5 bases). Sequenced material: blood. In DNA, the CDR3 is TGTGCCAGCAGCACCCTAGCGGACATGGGGAACTATGGCTACACCTTC. Residues: CASSTLADMGNYGYTF.